This is a list of T cell receptor beta chains from one sample in a study of blood T cell repertoires in COVID-19. TCRdb's table, derived via immunoSEQ multiplex PCR, lists solely in-frame clones and lacks some. The repertoire holds 50,000 to 55,000 clones, with about four fifths as singletons. Sequences were obtained from peripheral blood. These receptors all stem from a man older than 75 with COVID-19, enrolled during active disease. CDR3s include the opening cysteine and the closing phenylalanine or tryptophan. Each record gives: J gene, V gene, D gene, clone size, CDR3 DNA, CDR3 protein. D genes are given only for firm matches. Not all rows give a size; the values are once, few, many and, for expanded clones, a class.

>TRBJ2-1|TRBV7-9|-|-
TGTGCCAGCAGCGCTCGACTAGGGACTGGTGATGAGCAGTTCTTC
CASSARLGTGDEQFF
>TRBJ2-3|TRBV5-1|-|-
TGCGCCAGCAGCTTGCCCCTAGATACCCTTAATACGCAGTATTTT
CASSLPLDTLNTQYF
>TRBJ1-1|TRBV6-5|TRBD1|-
TGTGCCAGCAGTCATCCGGCAGGGGGTGGCACTGAAGCTTTCTTT
CASSHPAGGGTEAFF
>TRBJ1-1|TRBV7-9|-|-
TGTGCCAGCAGCCTATTACTAGTGAACACTGAAGCTTTCTTT
CASSLLLVNTEAFF
>TRBJ2-3|TRBV6-5|-|-
TGTGCCAGCAGTTCTCGACACCCTAGCACAGATACGCAGTATTTT
CASSSRHPSTDTQYF
>TRBJ1-5|TRBV12-3/TRBV12-4|TRBD1|once
TGTGCCAGCAGGACAGGGTATCAGCCCCAGCATTTT
CASRTGYQPQHF
>TRBJ1-3|TRBV5-4|-|few
TGTGCCAGCAGCCGGCGGGCTGACTCTGGAAACACCATATATTTT
CASSRRADSGNTIYF
>TRBJ1-1|TRBV6-2/TRBV6-3|-|-
TGTGCCAGCAGTTACAACAGCCGCACTGAAGCTTTCTTT
CASSYNSRTEAFF
>TRBJ1-1|TRBV4-3|-|once
TGCGCCAGCAGGGGAGGGGGAAGCACTGAAGCTTTCTTT
CASRGGGSTEAFF
>TRBJ1-2|TRBV6-6|TRBD1|-
TGTGCCAGCAGTGACAGGGGTGTTTCCTACACCTTC
CASSDRGVSYTF
>TRBJ2-7|TRBV9|TRBD2|-
TGTGCCAGCAGCGCGACGCCGGGAGGAATGTCCTACGGGCAGTACTTC
CASSATPGGMSYGQYF
>TRBJ1-1|TRBV19|-|-
TGTGCCAGTAGTATGCGGACAGTGGGCGCTGAAGCTTTCTTT
CASSMRTVGAEAFF
>TRBJ1-5|TRBV7-8|TRBD1|-
TGTGCCAGCAGCTTCCATGCCAAGGCCGACGGACAGGGGTCGAGTCTCAGGCAGCCCCAGCATTTT
CASSFHAKADGQGSSLRQPQHF
>TRBJ1-6|TRBV5-1|TRBD1|few
TGCGCCAGCAGCTGGGGGCCGACAGGGGATTCACCCCTCCACTTT
CASSWGPTGDSPLHF
>TRBJ2-7|TRBV4-2|TRBD2|-
TGTGCCAGCAGCCAAGACGGAGCGGGGGGGCTCTGGGAGCAGTACTTC
CASSQDGAGGLWEQYF
>TRBJ2-1|TRBV9|-|-
TGTGCCAGCAGCGTAGCTGGGGTCGGGCACGGGGACAATGAGCAGTTCTTC
CASSVAGVGHGDNEQFF
>TRBJ2-6|TRBV30|-|-
TGTGCCTGGACCACAGGATCTTCGGCCAACGTCCTGACTTTC
CAWTTGSSANVLTF
>TRBJ1-2|TRBV3-1/TRBV3-2|-|-
TGTGCCAGCAGCCAAGAGCTGGGGAGCTATGGCTACACCTTC
CASSQELGSYGYTF
>TRBJ2-5|TRBV19|-|-
TGTGCCAGTAGTGGGGAGGCGGGATGGGAGACCCAGTACTTC
CASSGEAGWETQYF
>TRBJ2-5|TRBV7-9|TRBD2|-
TGTGCCAGCAGCCTAGCGGGGGGGCCATTGGAGACCCAGTACTTC
CASSLAGGPLETQYF
>TRBJ1-1|TRBV10-3|-|few
TGTGCCATCAGTGAGTCCCGGGGCACTGAAGCTTTCTTT
CAISESRGTEAFF
>TRBJ2-5|TRBV4-1|-|-
TGCGCCAGCAGCCCACAATGGGGGGTAGAGACCCAGTACTTC
CASSPQWGVETQYF
>TRBJ1-1|TRBV6-2/TRBV6-3|TRBD1|-
TGTGCCAGCAGTTTGGGCCAGGGGGACCCCACTGAAGCTTTCTTT
CASSLGQGDPTEAFF
>TRBJ1-2|TRBV28|-|-
TGTGCCAGCAGTTCAGACCGGGGGGGATATGGCTACACCTTC
CASSSDRGGYGYTF
>TRBJ1-6|TRBV6-4|TRBD1|-
TGTGCCAGCAGTGTGAGTACGGACAGGGGCTCCTATAATTCACCCCTCCACTTT
CASSVSTDRGSYNSPLHF
>TRBJ1-1|TRBV28|-|-
TGTGCCAGCAGTGCTCCCCAGGGGACTGAAGCTTTCTTT
CASSAPQGTEAFF
>TRBJ2-6|TRBV29-1|-|-
TGCAGCGTTGAGCGGCGTACCGGGGCCAACGTCCTGACTTTC
CSVERRTGANVLTF
>TRBJ2-1|TRBV5-1|-|-
TGCGCCAGCAGCTTGGTACAGAATGAGCAGTTCTTC
CASSLVQNEQFF
>TRBJ1-5|TRBV28|TRBD1|-
TGTGCCAGCAGTGTCTCCGACAGGGAGAGACAGCCCCAGCATTTT
CASSVSDRERQPQHF
>TRBJ1-2|TRBV9|-|-
TGTGCCAGCAGCGCAGGACTCTCGGTCGGCTATGGCTACACCTTC
CASSAGLSVGYGYTF
>TRBJ1-4|TRBV15|TRBD1|-
TGTGCCACCAGCAGAGGACAGGGGGCCTCTAATGAAAAACTGTTTTTT
CATSRGQGASNEKLFF
>TRBJ2-2|TRBV7-8|-|few
TGTGCCAGCAGCCGGAGCCTAGGGAACACCGGGGAGCTGTTTTTT
CASSRSLGNTGELFF
>TRBJ2-5|TRBV11-2|TRBD2|few
TGTGCCAGCAGCCCTCAAAGGACTAGGGAGACCCAGTACTTC
CASSPQRTRETQYF
>TRBJ2-5|TRBV7-2|-|-
TGTGCCAGCAGCTTTGGACTGGGCCAAGAGACCCAGTACTTC
CASSFGLGQETQYF
>TRBJ2-5|TRBV24-1|TRBD2|few
TGTGCCACCAGTGACCCTCTAGCGGGGGATGAGGAGACCCAGTACTTC
CATSDPLAGDEETQYF
>TRBJ1-2|TRBV5-5|TRBD1|-
TGTGCCAGCAGCACTGGACAGGGTACTGGCTACACCTTC
CASSTGQGTGYTF
>TRBJ1-1|TRBV5-1|-|-
TGCGCCAGCAGCTTGGAATTGGGTCTGGGCATCAGGCAGTTGGGCACTGAAGCTTTCTTT
CASSLELGLGIRQLGTEAFF
>TRBJ1-5|TRBV7-2|-|-
TGTGCCAGCAGCTTAGTGGGAGGGGGAGATCAGCCCCAGCATTTT
CASSLVGGGDQPQHF
>TRBJ2-7|TRBV9|-|-
TGTGCCAGCAGCGTAGATCACAGCTCCTACGAGCAGTACTTC
CASSVDHSSYEQYF
>TRBJ2-5|TRBV30|-|-
TGTGCCTGGACAGAAAAAGAGACCCAGTACTTC
CAWTEKETQYF
>TRBJ1-6|TRBV4-3|-|-
TGCGCCAGCCGTGGGGCGGCCTATAATTCACCCCTCCACTTT
CASRGAAYNSPLHF
>TRBJ2-5|TRBV5-6|TRBD2|-
TGTGCCAGCAGGGGGACTAGCGGGAGGAGGTTTGACGAGACCCAGTACTTC
CASRGTSGRRFDETQYF
>TRBJ1-4|TRBV5-6|-|few
TGTGCCAGCAGCTTCGGGGGGGAAAAACTGTTTTTT
CASSFGGEKLFF
>TRBJ1-2|TRBV7-2|-|-
TGTGCCAGCAGCTTAGGTGGGGGCCCCTATGGCTACACCTTC
CASSLGGGPYGYTF